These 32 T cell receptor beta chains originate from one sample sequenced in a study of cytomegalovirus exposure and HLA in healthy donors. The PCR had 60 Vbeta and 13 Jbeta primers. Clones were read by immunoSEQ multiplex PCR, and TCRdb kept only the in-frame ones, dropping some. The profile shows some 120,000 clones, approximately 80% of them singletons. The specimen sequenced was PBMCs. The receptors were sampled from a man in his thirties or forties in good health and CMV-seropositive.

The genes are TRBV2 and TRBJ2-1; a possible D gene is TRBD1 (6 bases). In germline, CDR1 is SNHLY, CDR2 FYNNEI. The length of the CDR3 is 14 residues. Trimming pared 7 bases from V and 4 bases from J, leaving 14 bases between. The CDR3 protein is CASTTGRGYNEQFF. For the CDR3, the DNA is TGTGCCAGCACCACAGGGCGTGGGTACAATGAGCAGTTCTTC.

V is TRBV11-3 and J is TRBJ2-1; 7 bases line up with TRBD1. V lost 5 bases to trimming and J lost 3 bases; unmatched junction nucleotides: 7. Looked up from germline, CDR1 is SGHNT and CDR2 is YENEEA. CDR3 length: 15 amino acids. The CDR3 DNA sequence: TGTGCCAGCAGCCCCTCGACAGGGAACTACAATGAGCAGTTCTTC. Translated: CASSPSTGNYNEQFF.

CDR3 nucleotides: TGTGCCAGCAGCTTGCGGGGGGAGAACACTGAAGCTTTCTTT. This gives the protein CASSLRGENTEAFF. The chain carries TRBV5-4 and TRBJ1-1; perhaps TRBD1 as D (5 bases). Trimming left V 1 base short and J 1 base short, with 8 bases between. Germline CDR1 reads SGHNT; CDR2 reads YYREEE (reference sequence). The CDR3 runs 14 residues.

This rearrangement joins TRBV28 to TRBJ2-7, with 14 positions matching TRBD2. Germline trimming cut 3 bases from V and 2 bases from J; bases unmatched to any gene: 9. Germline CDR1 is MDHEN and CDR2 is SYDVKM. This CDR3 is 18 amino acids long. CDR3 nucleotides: TGTGCCAGCAGTTTTACTTACGGGACTAGCGGGGGAACCTACGAGCAGTACTTC. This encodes CASSFTYGTSGGTYEQYF.

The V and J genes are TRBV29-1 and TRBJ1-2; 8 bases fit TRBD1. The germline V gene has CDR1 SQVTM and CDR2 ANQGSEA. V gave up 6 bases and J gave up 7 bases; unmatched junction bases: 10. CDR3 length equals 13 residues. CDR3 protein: CSVDQGAWGGYTF. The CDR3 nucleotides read TGCAGCGTCGACCAGGGGGCCTGGGGTGGCTACACCTTC.

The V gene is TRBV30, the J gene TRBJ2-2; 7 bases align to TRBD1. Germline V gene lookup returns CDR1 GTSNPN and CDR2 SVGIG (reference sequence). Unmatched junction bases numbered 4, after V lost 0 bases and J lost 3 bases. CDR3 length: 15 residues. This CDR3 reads CAWSVRDRDTGELFF. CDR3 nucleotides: TGTGCCTGGAGTGTACGAGACAGGGACACCGGGGAGCTGTTTTTT.

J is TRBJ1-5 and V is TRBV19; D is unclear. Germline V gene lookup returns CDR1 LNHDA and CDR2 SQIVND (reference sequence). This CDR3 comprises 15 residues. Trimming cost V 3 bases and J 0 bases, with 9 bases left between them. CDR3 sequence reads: CASSIFFHSNQPQHF. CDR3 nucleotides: TGTGCCAGTAGTATTTTTTTTCATAGCAATCAGCCCCAGCATTTT.

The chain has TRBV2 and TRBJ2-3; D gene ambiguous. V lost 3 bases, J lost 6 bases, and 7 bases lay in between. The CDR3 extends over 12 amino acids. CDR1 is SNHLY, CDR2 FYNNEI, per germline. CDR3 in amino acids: CASSESRDTQYF. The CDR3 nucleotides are TGTGCCAGCAGTGAGTCCAGGGATACGCAGTATTTT.

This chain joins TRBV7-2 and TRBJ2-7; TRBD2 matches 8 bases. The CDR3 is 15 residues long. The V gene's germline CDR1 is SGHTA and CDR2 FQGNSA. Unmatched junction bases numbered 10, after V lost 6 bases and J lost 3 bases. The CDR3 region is CASSRPGLVNYEQYF. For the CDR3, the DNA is TGTGCCAGCAGTCGACCGGGACTAGTAAACTACGAGCAGTACTTC.

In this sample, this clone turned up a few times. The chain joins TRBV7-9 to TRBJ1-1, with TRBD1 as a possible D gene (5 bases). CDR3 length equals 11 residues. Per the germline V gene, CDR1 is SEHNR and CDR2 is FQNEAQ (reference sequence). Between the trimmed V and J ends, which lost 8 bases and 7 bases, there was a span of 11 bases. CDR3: CASSPGIEAFF. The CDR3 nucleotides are TGTGCCAGCTCCCCAGGGATTGAAGCTTTCTTT.

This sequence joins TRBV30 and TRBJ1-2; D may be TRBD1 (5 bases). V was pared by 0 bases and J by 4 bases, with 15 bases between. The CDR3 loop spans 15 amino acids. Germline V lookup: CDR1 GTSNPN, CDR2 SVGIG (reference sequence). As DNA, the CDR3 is TGTGCCTGGAGTGTACGGGGGGTGCCTTTCTATGGCTACACCTTC. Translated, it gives CAWSVRGVPFYGYTF.

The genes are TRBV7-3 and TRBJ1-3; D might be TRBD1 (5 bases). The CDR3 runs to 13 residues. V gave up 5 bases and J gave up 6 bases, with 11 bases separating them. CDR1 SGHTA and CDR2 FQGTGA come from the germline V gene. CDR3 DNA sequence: TGTGCCAGCAGCCCATCGGGACTAAACACCATATATTTT. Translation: CASSPSGLNTIYF.

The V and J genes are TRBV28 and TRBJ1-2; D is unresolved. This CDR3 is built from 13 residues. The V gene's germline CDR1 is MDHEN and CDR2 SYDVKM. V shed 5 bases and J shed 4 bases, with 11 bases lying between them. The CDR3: CASSIEIFYGYTF. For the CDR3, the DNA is TGTGCCAGCAGTATCGAGATATTCTATGGCTACACCTTC.

The DNA of the CDR3 is TGCAGCGTTGAAGTACTAGAAAATTATGGGAGCTCCTACGAGCAGTACTTC. Translation gives CSVEVLENYGSSYEQYF. This chain connects TRBV29-1 to TRBJ2-7, with a possible D match to TRBD2 (5 bases). Germline V gene sequence: CDR1 SQVTM, CDR2 ANQGSEA. The CDR3 length is 17 residues. The V end was cut by 1 base, the J end by 0 bases, with 19 bases between.

CDR3 protein: CAWTSTAGPEKLFF. The CDR3 nucleotides read TGTGCCTGGACGTCGACAGCCGGTCCCGAAAAACTGTTTTTT. The V gene is TRBV30, the J gene TRBJ1-4; a weak D match, TRBD1 (5 bases). Germline V gene sequence: CDR1 GTSNPN, CDR2 SVGIG (reference sequence). The CDR3 covers 14 residues. V gave up 4 bases and J gave up 8 bases, with 17 bases separating them.

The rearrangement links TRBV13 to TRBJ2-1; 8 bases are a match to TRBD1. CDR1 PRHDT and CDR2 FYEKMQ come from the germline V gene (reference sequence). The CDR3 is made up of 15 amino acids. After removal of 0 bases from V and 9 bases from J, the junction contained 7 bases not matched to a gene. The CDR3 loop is CASSLGPDRVGEQFF. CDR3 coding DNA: TGTGCCAGCAGCTTAGGTCCGGACAGGGTTGGTGAGCAGTTCTTC.

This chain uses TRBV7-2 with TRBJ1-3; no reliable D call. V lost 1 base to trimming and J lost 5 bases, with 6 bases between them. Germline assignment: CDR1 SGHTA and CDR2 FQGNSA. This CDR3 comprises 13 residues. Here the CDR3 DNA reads TGTGCCAGCAGCTTAGGATGGCGAAACACCATATATTTT. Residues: CASSLGWRNTIYF.

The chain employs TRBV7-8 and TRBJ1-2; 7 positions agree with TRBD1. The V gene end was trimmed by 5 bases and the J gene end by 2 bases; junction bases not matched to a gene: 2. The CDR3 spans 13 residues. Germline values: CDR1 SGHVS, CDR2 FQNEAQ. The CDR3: CASSRQGNYGYTF. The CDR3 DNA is TGTGCCAGCAGCCGACAGGGCAACTATGGCTACACCTTC.

The CDR3 sequence is CASSTRSTMDSGELFF. The CDR3 bases are TGTGCCAGCAGCACCCGGAGTACCATGGACTCCGGGGAGCTGTTTTTT. J is TRBJ2-2 and V is TRBV11-3; D possibly corresponds to TRBD2 (5 bases). Trimming took off 5 bases at V and 6 bases at J, with 19 bases between the two ends. Germline values: CDR1 SGHNT, CDR2 YENEEA. The CDR3 has 16 amino acids.

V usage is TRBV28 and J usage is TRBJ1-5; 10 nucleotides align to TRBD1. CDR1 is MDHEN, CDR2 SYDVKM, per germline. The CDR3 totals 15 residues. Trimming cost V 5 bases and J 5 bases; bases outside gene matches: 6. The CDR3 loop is CASSPQDRGYQPQHF. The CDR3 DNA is TGTGCCAGCAGTCCACAGGACAGGGGGTATCAGCCCCAGCATTTT.

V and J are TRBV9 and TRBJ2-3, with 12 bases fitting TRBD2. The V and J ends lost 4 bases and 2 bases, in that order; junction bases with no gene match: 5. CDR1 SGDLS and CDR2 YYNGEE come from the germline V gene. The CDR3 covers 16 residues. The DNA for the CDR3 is TGTGCCAGCAGCCCTCCTAGCGGGAGGGCCACAGATACGCAGTATTTT. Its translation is CASSPPSGRATDTQYF.

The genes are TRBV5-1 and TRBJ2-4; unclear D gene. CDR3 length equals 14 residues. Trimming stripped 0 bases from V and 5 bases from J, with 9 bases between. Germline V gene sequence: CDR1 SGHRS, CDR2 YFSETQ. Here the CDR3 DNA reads TGCGCCAGCAGCTTGGGTGGCAGTCAAAACATTCAGTACTTC. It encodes CASSLGGSQNIQYF.

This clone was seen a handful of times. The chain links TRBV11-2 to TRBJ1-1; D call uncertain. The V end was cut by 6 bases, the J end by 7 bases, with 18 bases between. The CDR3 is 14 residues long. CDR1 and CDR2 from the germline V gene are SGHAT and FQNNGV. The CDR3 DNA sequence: TGTGCCAGCAGTTCTTATTCCAGGCAGGATGAAGCTTTCTTT. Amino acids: CASSSYSRQDEAFF.

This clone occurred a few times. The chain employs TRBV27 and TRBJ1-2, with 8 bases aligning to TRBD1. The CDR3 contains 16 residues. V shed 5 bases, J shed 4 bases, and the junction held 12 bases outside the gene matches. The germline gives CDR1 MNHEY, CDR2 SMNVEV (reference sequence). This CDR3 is CASSPSTGDIGYGYTF. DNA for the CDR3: TGTGCCAGCAGTCCGTCGACAGGGGACATCGGCTATGGCTACACCTTC.

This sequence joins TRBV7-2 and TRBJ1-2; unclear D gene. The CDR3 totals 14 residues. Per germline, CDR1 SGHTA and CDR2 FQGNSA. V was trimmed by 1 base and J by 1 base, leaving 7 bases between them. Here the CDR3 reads CASSLVAVNYGYTF. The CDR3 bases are TGTGCCAGCAGCTTAGTAGCAGTTAACTATGGCTACACCTTC.

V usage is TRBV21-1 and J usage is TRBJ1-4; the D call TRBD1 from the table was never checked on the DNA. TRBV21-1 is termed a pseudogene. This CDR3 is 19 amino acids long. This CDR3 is CASSKGKRDRFATNEKLFF. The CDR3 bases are TGTGCCAGCAGCAAAGGAAAACGGGACAGATTTGCAACTAATGAAAAACTGTTTTTT.

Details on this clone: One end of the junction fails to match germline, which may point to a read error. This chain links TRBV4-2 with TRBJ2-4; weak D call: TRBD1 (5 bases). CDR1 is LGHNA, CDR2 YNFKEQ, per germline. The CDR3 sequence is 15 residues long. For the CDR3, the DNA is TGTGCCAGCAGCCCAGGGTCATTAGCCAAAAACAGTCAGTACTTC. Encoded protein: CASSPGSLAKNSQYF.

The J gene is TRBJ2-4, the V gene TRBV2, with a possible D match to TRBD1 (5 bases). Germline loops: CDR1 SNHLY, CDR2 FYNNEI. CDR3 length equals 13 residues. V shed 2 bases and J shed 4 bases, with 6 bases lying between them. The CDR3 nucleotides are TGTGCCAGCAGTGAAAACAGGAAAAACATTCAGTACTTC. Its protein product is CASSENRKNIQYF.

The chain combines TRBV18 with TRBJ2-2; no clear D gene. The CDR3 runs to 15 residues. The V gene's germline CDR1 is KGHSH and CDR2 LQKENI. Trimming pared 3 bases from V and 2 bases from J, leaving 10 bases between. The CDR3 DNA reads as TGTGCCAGCTCACCGAATACAGCAAACACCGGGGAGCTGTTTTTT. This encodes CASSPNTANTGELFF.

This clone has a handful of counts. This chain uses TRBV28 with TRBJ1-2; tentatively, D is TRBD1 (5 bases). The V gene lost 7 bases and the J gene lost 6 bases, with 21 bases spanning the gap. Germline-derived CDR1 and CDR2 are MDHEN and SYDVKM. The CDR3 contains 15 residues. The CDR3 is CASIETAPILDGYTF. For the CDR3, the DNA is TGTGCCAGCATCGAGACAGCCCCAATTTTGGATGGCTACACCTTC.

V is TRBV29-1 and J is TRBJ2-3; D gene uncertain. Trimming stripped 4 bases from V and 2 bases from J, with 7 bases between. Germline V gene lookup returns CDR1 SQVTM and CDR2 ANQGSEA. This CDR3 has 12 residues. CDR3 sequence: CSVVFSTDTQYF. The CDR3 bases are TGCAGCGTTGTCTTCTCCACAGATACGCAGTATTTT.

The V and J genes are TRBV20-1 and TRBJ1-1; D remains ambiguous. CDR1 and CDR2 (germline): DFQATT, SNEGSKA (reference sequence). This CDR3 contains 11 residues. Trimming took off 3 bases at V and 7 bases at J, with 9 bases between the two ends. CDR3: CSASGGYEAFF. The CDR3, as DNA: TGCAGTGCTAGCGGCGGATATGAAGCTTTCTTT.